The 32 T cell receptor beta chains given below trace back to one sample, sequenced in a study of cytomegalovirus exposure and HLA in healthy donors. The PCR had 60 Vbeta and 13 Jbeta primers. Libraries were prepared by immunoSEQ multiplex PCR; TCRdb keeps only in-frame clonotypes and omits some of them. Of approximately 160,000 clones listed, about 80% are singletons. The sequencing sample was made of PBMCs. These receptors came from a man between 18 and 35 years old in good health and CMV-seronegative.

This chain's CDR3 is CASCIRSNNEQFF. CDR3 bases: TGTGCCAGCTGCATTAGATCGAACAATGAGCAGTTCTTC. The rearrangement joins TRBV2 to TRBJ2-1; D is unclear. Germline V gene sequence: CDR1 SNHLY, CDR2 FYNNEI. The V end lost 8 bases, the J end lost 5 bases, and 13 bases lay between the germline ends. The CDR3 is 13 amino acids.

The rearrangement uses TRBV7-9 and TRBJ2-3, with TRBD2 matching 16 bases. V shed 5 bases and J 1 base; nucleotides not matched to a gene: 3. CDR1 is SEHNR and CDR2 is FQNEAQ in the germline V gene (reference sequence). The CDR3 is 17 amino acids. CDR3 region: CASSTGLAGGRTDTQYF. The CDR3 DNA sequence: TGTGCCAGCAGCACGGGACTAGCGGGGGGGCGCACAGATACGCAGTATTTT. The full variable domain, its missing parts supplied by reference TRBV7-9 and TRBJ2-3, is DTGVSQNPRHKITKRGQNVTFRCDPISEHNRLYWYRQTLGQGPEFLTYFQNEAQLEKSRLLSDRFSAERPKGSFSTLEIQRTEQGDSAMYLCASSTGLAGGRTDTQYFGPGTRLTVL.

CDR3: CASSQYTGQATYNEQFF. The CDR3 DNA sequence: TGTGCCAGCAGCCAATATACCGGACAGGCCACTTACAATGAGCAGTTCTTC. V is TRBV4-2 and J is TRBJ2-1; TRBD1 aligns across 7 bases. V lost 2 bases to trimming and J lost 4 bases; unmatched junction nucleotides: 11. CDR3 length equals 17 residues. CDR1 is LGHNA, CDR2 YNFKEQ, per germline.

This clone showed up just a few times. The rearrangement uses TRBV27 and TRBJ1-5; no definite D call. Deletions cut 2 bases from V and 9 bases from J, with 17 bases between. Germline loops: CDR1 MNHEY, CDR2 SMNVEV (reference sequence). The CDR3 has 15 amino acids. DNA of the CDR3: TGTGCCAGCAGTTTACGGCAGGCCACCCCAGGGCCCCAGCATTTT. Its translation is CASSLRQATPGPQHF.

V is TRBV11-3 and J is TRBJ2-3; tentative D call: TRBD1 (6 bases). This CDR3 has 14 residues. Per the germline V gene, CDR1 is SGHNT and CDR2 is YENEEA. The V gene lost 5 bases and the J gene lost 5 bases, with 14 bases spanning the gap. For the CDR3, the DNA is TGTGCCAGCAGCAAAGTAGGGGGTTTAGATACGCAGTATTTT. Protein: CASSKVGGLDTQYF.

V is TRBV5-4 and J is TRBJ2-7; 8 bases fit TRBD2. Per germline, CDR1 SGHNT and CDR2 YYREEE (reference sequence). This CDR3 is built from 14 residues. V gave up 3 bases and J gave up 3 bases; unmatched junction bases: 5. In nucleotides, the CDR3 is TGTGCCAGCAGCTCCTTAGCGGGGAGCTACGAGCAGTACTTC. This encodes CASSSLAGSYEQYF.

This clone has a handful of counts. This sequence joins TRBV27 and TRBJ2-5, with 8 bases aligning to TRBD2. Looked up from germline, CDR1 is MNHEY and CDR2 is SMNVEV (reference sequence). The V segment lost 2 bases and the J segment 4 bases; nucleotides outside the gene matches: 6. This CDR3 comprises 15 residues. For the CDR3, the DNA is TGTGCCAGCAGTTTACGGGGGCTAGCGGGAGAGACCCAGTACTTC. As protein: CASSLRGLAGETQYF.

The V call is TRBV18, the J call TRBJ1-4, with D possibly matching TRBD1 (6 bases). The V gene lost 4 bases and the J gene lost 8 bases, with 20 bases spanning the gap. Germline V gene data show CDR1 as KGHSH and CDR2 as LQKENI. The CDR3 is made up of 16 amino acids. The DNA for the CDR3 is TGTGCCAGCTCACTAGACCCGACAGGTGCCTCCGAAAAACTGTTTTTT. Its translation is CASSLDPTGASEKLFF.

V gene TRBV9 combines with J gene TRBJ2-5; tentative D call: TRBD2 (7 bases). Germline CDR1 is SGDLS and CDR2 is YYNGEE. V was cut by 0 bases and J by 2 bases, with 14 bases left in between. The CDR3 runs to 16 residues. CDR3: CASSVGVGGPQETQYF. The DNA for the CDR3 is TGTGCCAGCAGCGTAGGGGTGGGGGGGCCTCAAGAGACCCAGTACTTC.

The chain joins TRBV7-8 to TRBJ1-6; maybe TRBD1 (5 bases). The CDR3 runs to 12 residues. V shed 5 bases and J shed 14 bases, with 13 bases lying between them. From germline, CDR1 is SGHVS and CDR2 FQNEAQ. CDR3 bases: TGTGCCAGCAGCCCAAGCGGGGGAACCCTCCACTTT. It is translated as CASSPSGGTLHF.

This clone was counted a few times. The chain recombines TRBV4-3 with TRBJ1-4; D call uncertain. Trimming left V 0 bases short and J 4 bases short, with 12 bases between. Germline values: CDR1 LGHNA, CDR2 YSLEER. The CDR3 runs 16 residues. CDR3 residues: CASSQDRPGVNEKLFF. CDR3 nucleotide sequence: TGCGCCAGCAGCCAAGATAGACCAGGTGTTAATGAAAAACTGTTTTTT.

The chain links TRBV18 to TRBJ2-7; 8 positions match TRBD1. The CDR3 sequence is 16 residues long. CDR1 and CDR2 from the germline V gene are KGHSH and LQKENI. V shed 3 bases, J shed 6 bases, and the junction held 13 bases outside the gene matches. This CDR3 reads CASSPIAGQGQGEQYF. As DNA, the CDR3 is TGTGCCAGCTCACCTATCGCCGGACAGGGTCAGGGCGAGCAGTACTTC.

The J gene is TRBJ2-5, the V gene TRBV27, with 9 bases aligning to TRBD1. The end of the DNA fits TRBJ2-7 better, so the J call may be wrong. Germline CDR1 is MNHEY and CDR2 is SMNVEV (reference sequence). The CDR3 has 16 amino acids. The chain's CDR3 is CASSPRTGTGHYEQYF. CDR3 DNA: TGTGCCAGCAGTCCTAGAACCGGGACAGGGCACTACGAGCAGTACTTC.

This clone has more than one count but fewer than ten. V and J are TRBV19 and TRBJ2-1; 7 bases map to TRBD1. V dropped 5 bases and J dropped 7; count of bases not matched to a gene: 5. CDR1 and CDR2 from the germline V gene are LNHDA and SQIVND (reference sequence). CDR3 length: 13 amino acids. Here the CDR3 DNA reads TGTGCCAGTAGTGGGGACAGATATAATGAGCAGTTCTTC. It is translated as CASSGDRYNEQFF.

J is TRBJ1-5 and V is TRBV19, with TRBD1 matching over 7 bases. Germline V gene lookup returns CDR1 LNHDA and CDR2 SQIVND (reference sequence). With 5 bases clipped from V and 3 bases from J, the junction kept 4 bases outside the gene matches. The CDR3 loop spans 14 amino acids. CDR3 in DNA: TGTGCCAGTAGTCCTGGACAGGTCAATCAGCCCCAGCATTTT. Translation: CASSPGQVNQPQHF.

The chain uses TRBV9 and TRBJ2-5, with 7 bases fitting TRBD2. Trimming removed 3 bases from V and 1 base from J; junction bases left unmatched: 3. CDR3 size: 14 residues. CDR1 and CDR2 (germline): SGDLS, YYNGEE. In DNA, the CDR3 is TGTGCCAGCAGCGGCGCTAGCGGCCAAGAGACCCAGTACTTC. Protein product: CASSGASGQETQYF.

This clone was seen just once. This chain joins TRBV4-2 and TRBJ2-7; 10 nucleotides agree with TRBD2. V lost 0 bases to trimming and J lost 2 bases; unmatched junction nucleotides: 1. CDR1 and CDR2 from the germline V gene are LGHNA and YNFKEQ. CDR3 size: 15 residues. CDR3 loop: CASSQEAGGTYEQYF. CDR3 nucleotides: TGTGCCAGCAGCCAAGAAGCGGGAGGGACCTACGAGCAGTACTTC.

This chain joins TRBV11-2 and TRBJ2-7; weak D call: TRBD2 (5 bases). The CDR3 runs to 16 residues. V was pared by 1 base and J by 1 base, with 14 bases between. Germline lookup yields CDR1 SGHAT and CDR2 FQNNGV. This CDR3 reads CASSLGRGRSSYEQYF. As DNA, the CDR3 is TGTGCCAGCAGCTTAGGTCGTGGGAGATCTTCCTACGAGCAGTACTTC.

This clone was detected once. This chain uses TRBV27 with TRBJ2-1; 8 nucleotides align to TRBD2. The germline V gene has CDR1 MNHEY and CDR2 SMNVEV (reference sequence). This CDR3 contains 16 residues. The J segment lost 4 bases and the V segment lost 3 bases, leaving 8 bases of the junction unmatched. The CDR3 DNA follows: TGTGCCAGCAGTTTCCTTACTAGCGGAGATTACAATGAGCAGTTCTTC. Protein product: CASSFLTSGDYNEQFF.

The V gene is TRBV9, the J gene TRBJ1-6, with 10 bases lining up with TRBD1. Germline values: CDR1 SGDLS, CDR2 YYNGEE. This CDR3 has 14 residues. The V gene end was trimmed by 4 bases and the J gene end by 10 bases; junction bases not matched to a gene: 5. The chain's CDR3 is CASSSGTGVSPLHF. The DNA for the CDR3 is TGTGCCAGCAGCTCCGGGACAGGGGTCTCACCCCTCCACTTT.

This clone showed up many times. The chain recombines TRBV5-1 with TRBJ2-3; no reliable D call. Trimming left V 4 bases short and J 2 bases short, with 5 bases between. The CDR3 length is 12 residues. The germline V gene encodes CDR1 SGHRS and CDR2 YFSETQ. The CDR3 DNA sequence: TGCGCCAGCAGCCCCCACACAGATACGCAGTATTTT. Its translation is CASSPHTDTQYF.

This chain links TRBV29-1 with TRBJ1-1; the D gene is possibly TRBD1 (5 bases). The V gene's germline CDR1 is SQVTM and CDR2 ANQGSEA. This CDR3 has 12 amino acids. The ends were cut back, 4 bases at V and 6 bases at J, with 12 bases in the middle. The CDR3 region has the DNA TGCAGCGTTGGGAGGGACGGAGCTGAAGCTTTCTTT. Its protein is CSVGRDGAEAFF.

The chain combines TRBV28 with TRBJ2-7; 7 nucleotides match TRBD1. CDR1 is MDHEN and CDR2 is SYDVKM in the germline V gene. The CDR3 runs to 12 residues. The ends lost 8 bases at V and 0 bases at J; junction bases unmatched: 1. CDR3 nucleotide sequence: TGTGCCAGCCGACAGGGCTCCTACGAGCAGTACTTC. Translated, it gives CASRQGSYEQYF.

This chain links TRBV6-4 with TRBJ1-4; TRBD1 is a possible D gene (6 bases). CDR1 is MRHNA, CDR2 SNTAGT, per germline. Trimming shortened V by 9 bases and J by 6 bases, and 17 bases separated the two germline ends. The CDR3 has 14 amino acids. Written as DNA, the CDR3 is TGTGCCAGTGAGGGGGTCCACCGGGATGAAAAACTGTTTTTT. As protein: CASEGVHRDEKLFF.

V is TRBV7-6 and J is TRBJ2-3; D remains ambiguous. The V and J ends lost 4 bases and 4 bases respectively, with 9 bases between them. Germline V CDR1 and CDR2: SGHVS, FNYEAQ. This CDR3 is built from 13 residues. Here the CDR3 reads CASSSRGSDTQYF. CDR3 nucleotide sequence: TGTGCCAGCAGCTCGCGAGGCTCAGATACGCAGTATTTT.

CDR3 protein: CSVRTGVGTDTQYF. The DNA for the CDR3 is TGCAGCGTTAGGACTGGGGTAGGCACAGATACGCAGTATTTT. The chain is built from TRBV29-1 and TRBJ2-3; perhaps TRBD2 as D (5 bases). The V gene lost 5 bases and the J gene lost 1 base, with 13 bases spanning the gap. Germline V CDR1 and CDR2: SQVTM, ANQGSEA. The CDR3 sequence is 14 residues long.

This clone is a singleton in its sample. The chain joins TRBV15 to TRBJ2-7; maybe TRBD1 (6 bases). The CDR3 is 15 amino acids. Germline V gene lookup returns CDR1 LNHNV and CDR2 YYDKDF (reference sequence). V gave up 4 bases and J gave up 2 bases, with 15 bases separating them. CDR3 in DNA: TGTGCCACCAGCACCCGGCAGACAGGACCCTACGAGCAGTACTTC. This codes for CATSTRQTGPYEQYF.

This clone was counted once. V and J are TRBV5-4 and TRBJ2-5; no clear D gene. Germline loops: CDR1 SGHNT, CDR2 YYREEE (reference sequence). Trimming stripped 2 bases from V and 1 base from J, with 15 bases between. CDR3 length: 16 amino acids. The CDR3 DNA is TGTGCCAGCAGCTTATCTCAAGCCCTCCTCCAAGAGACCCAGTACTTC. This translates into CASSLSQALLQETQYF.

This chain connects TRBV19 to TRBJ1-6; perhaps TRBD1 as D (5 bases). The CDR3 is 16 residues long. CDR1 and CDR2 from the germline V gene are LNHDA and SQIVND (reference sequence). V lost 5 bases to trimming and J lost 9 bases, with 20 bases between them. The CDR3 DNA reads as TGTGCCAGTAGTCACTACCAACAGGCAATAGGTTCACCCCTCCACTTT. Encoded protein: CASSHYQQAIGSPLHF.

This clone was observed once. J is TRBJ2-7 and V is TRBV4-1; D is unclear. The V end was cut by 1 base, the J end by 4 bases, with 14 bases between. Germline lookup yields CDR1 MGHRA and CDR2 YSYEKL. This CDR3 is 15 amino acids long. The CDR3 nucleotides read TGCGCCAGCAGCCAAGCGCGTCAAAAACCTTACGAGCAGTACTTC. Amino acids: CASSQARQKPYEQYF.

The rearrangement uses TRBV5-1 and TRBJ2-3, with TRBD1 as a possible D gene (6 bases). V shed 0 bases and J shed 4 bases, with 12 bases lying between them. Germline V gene sequence: CDR1 SGHRS, CDR2 YFSETQ. This CDR3 has 15 residues. CDR3 sequence (DNA): TGCGCCAGCAGCTTGGCAGGGCAGGGGCCAGATACGCAGTATTTT. Translating gives CASSLAGQGPDTQYF.

Details on this clone: The same CDR3 arises from other DNA sequences in this sample as well. V gene TRBV29-1 combines with J gene TRBJ2-7, with D perhaps TRBD1 (6 bases). Germline CDR1 SQVTM, CDR2 ANQGSEA. There are 13 residues in the CDR3. Trimming took 4 bases from V and 0 from J, leaving 10 bases between them. The DNA of the CDR3 is TGCAGCGTTGGTCAGGGGTTCTCCTACGAGCAGTACTTC. Protein: CSVGQGFSYEQYF.